Detailed here is one T cell receptor beta chain. The data derive from a study of long-term antiretroviral therapy in people with HIV. At survey level, the immunoSEQ assay was run in its v3.0 version. TCRdb's table, derived via immunoSEQ multiplex PCR, lists solely in-frame clones and lacks some. The repertoire holds roughly 28,000 clones, about 96% seen once, with over 7% in the top ten. Germline trimming cut 6 bases from V and 4 bases from J; bases unmatched to any gene: 4. CDR1 and CDR2 (germline): SGHTA, FQGTGA. CDR3 length: 15 residues. V is TRBV7-3 and J is TRBJ2-2, with 11 bases identical to TRBD1. The clonotype was recovered from a young man with HIV. The material sequenced was unsorted PBMCs, taken 5.3 years after starting antiretroviral therapy. CDR3 in amino acids: CASSWTGGLTGELFF. Written as DNA, the CDR3 is TGTGCCAGCAGTTGGACAGGGGGCCTCACCGGGGAGCTGTTTTTT.